Listed here are 32 T cell receptor beta chains from one sample, sequenced in a study of blood T cell repertoires in COVID-19. Profiling relied on immunoSEQ multiplex PCR, and the TCRdb table lists in-frame clones only, not all of them. Of about 140,000 clones listed, roughly 91% are singletons. Sequenced material: peripheral blood. All receptors come from a man aged 55 to 70 with active or convalescent COVID-19.

The chain carries TRBV2 and TRBJ1-6; 7 bases are a match to TRBD1. V lost 4 bases to trimming and J lost 8 bases; unmatched junction nucleotides: 5. Looked up from germline, CDR1 is SNHLY and CDR2 is FYNNEI. The CDR3 is 14 residues long. The CDR3 coding sequence is TGTGCCAGCAGTGTACGCAGGGGGGATTCACCCCTCCACTTT. This sequence encodes CASSVRRGDSPLHF.

This chain joins TRBV25-1 and TRBJ1-2, with D maybe TRBD1 (6 bases). Per germline, CDR1 MGHDK and CDR2 SYGVNS. This CDR3 has 13 amino acids. Trimming cost V 8 bases and J 2 bases, with 12 bases left between them. In DNA form, the CDR3 reads TGTGCCAGCGGTCCGGGGGGCAACTATGGCTACACCTTC. Translating it yields CASGPGGNYGYTF.

The chain couples TRBV5-1 to TRBJ2-7, with a weak D call TRBD2 (6 bases). The germline V and J ends were trimmed by 2 bases and 1 base, with 13 bases remaining between them. The CDR3 is 15 amino acids. CDR1 SGHRS and CDR2 YFSETQ come from the germline V gene. CDR3 amino acids: CASSFGGGMSYEQYF. CDR3 in DNA: TGCGCCAGCAGCTTTGGGGGAGGAATGTCCTACGAGCAGTACTTC.

V gene TRBV2 combines with J gene TRBJ2-5; 11 bases are shared with TRBD2. With 6 bases clipped from V and 7 bases from J, the junction kept 7 bases outside the gene matches. CDR3 length: 14 amino acids. Germline lookup yields CDR1 SNHLY and CDR2 FYNNEI. CDR3 DNA sequence: TGTGCCAGCAGATCCGGACTAGCGGGCGGGACCCAGTACTTC. Protein: CASRSGLAGGTQYF.

The chain combines TRBV24-1 with TRBJ1-2; D remains unclear. This CDR3 has 13 residues. V lost 4 bases, J lost 7 bases, and 12 bases lay in between. Germline V lookup: CDR1 KGHDR, CDR2 SFDVKD. DNA for the CDR3: TGTGCCACCAGTGAGGCCCGTTCAAGTGGCTACACCTTC. Translating it yields CATSEARSSGYTF.

This clone was detected a few times. V gene TRBV18 combines with J gene TRBJ1-1, with 7 positions matching TRBD1. Germline-derived CDR1 and CDR2 are KGHSH and LQKENI. The CDR3 runs to 14 residues. The V segment lost 3 bases and the J segment 1 base; nucleotides outside the gene matches: 2. CDR3 protein: CASSPQGGNTEAFF. In DNA, the CDR3 is TGTGCCAGCTCACCCCAGGGGGGGAACACTGAAGCTTTCTTT.

This chain uses TRBV4-2 with TRBJ2-6, with D maybe TRBD2 (6 bases). The CDR3 length is 17 residues. Trimming shortened V by 3 bases and J by 0 bases, and 12 bases separated the two germline ends. Looked up from germline, CDR1 is LGHNA and CDR2 is YNFKEQ. In DNA, the CDR3 is TGTGCCAGCAGCCAGCGGGAAGGGTTCTCTGGGGCCAACGTCCTGACTTTC. It is translated as CASSQREGFSGANVLTF.

This chain joins TRBV5-1 and TRBJ1-3; the match to TRBD1 covers 10 bases. Germline CDR1 SGHRS, CDR2 YFSETQ. V shed 0 bases and J 7 bases; nucleotides not matched to a gene: 4. The CDR3 contains 15 residues. This CDR3 is CASSLETGGMNTIYF. In DNA form, the CDR3 reads TGCGCCAGCAGCTTGGAGACAGGGGGCATGAACACCATATATTTT.

This clone was detected once. The chain couples TRBV27 to TRBJ2-2; TRBD2 agrees at 12 bases. This CDR3 has 16 residues. The V gene's germline CDR1 is MNHEY and CDR2 SMNVEV (reference sequence). V lost 2 bases and J lost 4; bases outside the gene matches: 2. In DNA, the CDR3 is TGTGCCAGCAGTTTACGGGGACTAGCGGGCACCGGGGAGCTGTTTTTT. It translates to CASSLRGLAGTGELFF.

A few counts support this clone. This chain joins TRBV10-3 and TRBJ2-2, with 9 nucleotides matching TRBD1. Germline values: CDR1 ENHRY, CDR2 SYGVKD. V trimming: 9 bases; J trimming: 5 bases; junction bases outside the gene matches: 7. The CDR3 runs 14 residues. The CDR3 reads CAITPGTGTGELFF. The CDR3 DNA follows: TGTGCCATTACTCCCGGGACAGGGACCGGGGAGCTGTTTTTT.

The chain employs TRBV2 and TRBJ1-6; 7 bases line up with TRBD1. The CDR3 length is 14 residues. Germline lookup yields CDR1 SNHLY and CDR2 FYNNEI. The ends lost 2 bases at V and 10 bases at J; junction bases unmatched: 5. DNA of the CDR3: TGTGCCAGCAGTGAAAGGACAGGTCACTCACCCCTCCACTTT. Translating it yields CASSERTGHSPLHF.

The J gene is TRBJ2-2, the V gene TRBV28; TRBD1 matches 9 bases. CDR3 length equals 16 residues. V trimming: 3 bases; J trimming: 6 bases; junction bases outside the gene matches: 8. CDR1 is MDHEN, CDR2 SYDVKM, per germline. CDR3 DNA: TGTGCCAGCAGTTTTATGGGACAGGGACCTTCCGGGGAGCTGTTTTTT. It is translated as CASSFMGQGPSGELFF.

The CDR3 is CASSFTGGGANTIYF. The CDR3 region has the DNA TGTGCCAGCAGTTTTACCGGAGGGGGGGCCAACACCATATATTTT. The chain has TRBV28 and TRBJ1-3, with D possibly matching TRBD1 (6 bases). Germline loops: CDR1 MDHEN, CDR2 SYDVKM. V was cut by 3 bases and J by 7 bases, with 16 bases left in between. The CDR3 length is 15 residues.

The rearrangement links TRBV7-2 to TRBJ2-1, with 11 bases aligning to TRBD2. V was clipped by 3 bases and J by 1 base; unmatched bases: 5. Germline-derived CDR1 and CDR2 are SGHTA and FQGNSA. The CDR3 spans 17 residues. CDR3 region: CASSLDSGRVSYNEQFF. The CDR3 DNA follows: TGTGCCAGCAGCTTGGATAGCGGGAGGGTATCCTACAATGAGCAGTTCTTC.

The chain employs TRBV12-3 or TRBV12-4 and TRBJ2-7; 10 bases are a match to TRBD1. V trimming: 1 base; J trimming: 8 bases; junction bases outside the gene matches: 2. The CDR3 is 13 residues long. Here the CDR3 DNA reads TGTGCCAGCAGTTTAGTGGGACAGGGGCAGCAGTACTTC. It translates to CASSLVGQGQQYF.

The chain couples TRBV7-3 to TRBJ2-1; tentatively, D is TRBD2 (5 bases). V dropped 3 bases and J dropped 5 bases, with 8 bases sitting between them. Germline V gene data show CDR1 as SGHTA and CDR2 as FQGTGA. The CDR3 runs to 13 residues. The CDR3 DNA sequence: TGTGCCAGCAGCTTGTTAGCGAACAATGAGCAGTTCTTC. Protein: CASSLLANNEQFF. Complete variable domain (other parts from reference TRBV7-3 and TRBJ2-1): GAGVSQTPSNKVTEKGKYVELRCDPISGHTALYWYRQSLGQGPEFLIYFQGTGAADDSGLPNDRFFAVRPEGSVSTLKIQRTERGDSAVYLCASSLLANNEQFFGPGTRLTVL.

This clone was counted a single time. The chain uses TRBV10-3 and TRBJ2-5, with 7 bases aligning to TRBD1. The length of the CDR3 is 15 residues. The germline V gene has CDR1 ENHRY and CDR2 SYGVKD. Germline trimming cut 2 bases from V and 5 bases from J; bases unmatched to any gene: 8. The CDR3 DNA reads TGTGCCATCAGTGAGCCAAAGACAGGGCGGGAGACCCAGTACTTC. Translating gives CAISEPKTGRETQYF.

This clone appeared once. The V and J genes are TRBV10-3 and TRBJ2-2; 8 positions agree with TRBD2. V dropped 4 bases and J dropped 1; count of bases not matched to a gene: 5. Germline V gives CDR1 ENHRY, CDR2 SYGVKD. This CDR3 is 16 amino acids long. The DNA of the CDR3 is TGTGCCATCAGTGTGAGGCGGGAGGTGAACACCGGGGAGCTGTTTTTT. This gives the protein CAISVRREVNTGELFF.

In its sample, this clone was seen many times. The rearrangement joins TRBV7-2 to TRBJ2-7; D possibly corresponds to TRBD2 (6 bases). Germline-derived CDR1 and CDR2 are SGHTA and FQGNSA. V shed 1 base and J shed 11 bases, with 9 bases lying between them. CDR3 length: 11 residues. The CDR3 coding sequence is TGTGCCAGCAGCTTAGGGGGGGTGGAGTACTTC. It encodes CASSLGGVEYF.

J is TRBJ2-3 and V is TRBV4-1; 8 nucleotides agree with TRBD2. V shed 4 bases and J 1 base; nucleotides not matched to a gene: 4. The CDR3 loop spans 15 amino acids. The germline CDR1 and CDR2 sequences are MGHRA and YSYEKL. CDR3 DNA: TGCGCCAGCAGCCTCGGGACTAGTCGCACAGATACGCAGTATTTT. Its translation is CASSLGTSRTDTQYF.

The chain links TRBV7-6 to TRBJ2-2; 8 bases agree with TRBD2. Germline lookup yields CDR1 SGHVS and CDR2 FNYEAQ. Unmatched junction bases numbered 5, after V lost 8 bases and J lost 0 bases. CDR3 length: 15 amino acids. The CDR3 nucleotides read TGTGCCAGCGCCCCGGGACTAGCGAACACCGGGGAGCTGTTTTTT. Translation gives CASAPGLANTGELFF.

This clone appeared a single time. V gene TRBV6-2 or TRBV6-3 combines with J gene TRBJ2-5, with 9 bases matching TRBD2. CDR3 length: 17 residues. With 2 bases clipped from V and 1 base from J, the junction kept 8 bases outside the gene matches. Per the germline V gene, CDR1 is MNHEY and CDR2 is SVGEGT. CDR3 DNA sequence: TGTGCCAGCAGTTACGGCTTGGGCGGGGGGGCCCAAGAGACCCAGTACTTC. Its protein is CASSYGLGGGAQETQYF.

This chain uses TRBV3-1 (or the pseudogene TRBV3-2) with TRBJ2-3; the D is unclear. Germline V gene data show CDR1 as LGHDT and CDR2 as YNNKEL (reference sequence). Trimming cost V 4 bases and J 1 base, with 18 bases left between them. CDR3 length: 17 residues. CDR3 sequence reads: CASSLLLKELRTDTQYF. The CDR3 nucleotides read TGTGCCAGCAGCCTATTACTAAAGGAGCTCCGCACAGATACGCAGTATTTT.

J is TRBJ1-4 and V is TRBV3-1 (or the pseudogene TRBV3-2); D may be TRBD1 (5 bases). The CDR3 runs to 16 residues. The germline V gene has CDR1 LGHDT and CDR2 YNNKEL (reference sequence). V was pared by 0 bases and J by 7 bases, with 15 bases between. The CDR3 DNA is TGTGCCAGCAGCCAAGACCGGGGGGGAAGAAGTGAAAAACTGTTTTTT. This translates into CASSQDRGGRSEKLFF.

The J gene is TRBJ2-2, the V gene TRBV19; 7 bases fit TRBD2. V shed 7 bases and J 7 bases; nucleotides not matched to a gene: 12. The CDR3 has 15 amino acids. The germline CDR1 and CDR2 sequences are LNHDA and SQIVND (reference sequence). The CDR3 nucleotides are TGTGCCAGTACTCAAGGGCGGGAGAGGGACGGGGAGCTGTTTTTT. Translation: CASTQGRERDGELFF. The full variable domain, its missing parts supplied by reference TRBV19 and TRBJ2-2, is DGGITQSPKYLFRKEGQNVTLSCEQNLNHDAMYWYRQDPGQGLRLIYYSQIVNDFQKGDIAEGYSVSREKKESFPLTVTSAQKNPTAFYLCASTQGRERDGELFFGEGSRLTVL.

V usage is TRBV30 and J usage is TRBJ2-7, with 7 bases that match TRBD1. The germline V gene encodes CDR1 GTSNPN and CDR2 SVGIG (reference sequence). V shed 8 bases, J shed 2 bases, and the junction held 9 bases outside the gene matches. The CDR3 has 13 amino acids. CDR3 residues: CALQQGSAYEQYF. CDR3 bases: TGTGCCCTTCAACAGGGGTCTGCCTACGAGCAGTACTTC.

The chain's CDR3 is CASSYYGEGFGSGYTF. DNA for the CDR3: TGTGCCAGCAGTTATTATGGGGAGGGTTTCGGAAGTGGCTACACCTTC. The rearrangement uses TRBV6-5 and TRBJ1-2; D is uncertain. This CDR3 comprises 16 residues. CDR1 is MNHEY, CDR2 SVGAGI, per germline. With 3 bases removed from V and 7 bases from J, the gap between germline ends came to 21 bases.

The chain employs TRBV19 and TRBJ2-2; maybe TRBD2 (5 bases). CDR3 length equals 15 residues. V was clipped by 7 bases and J by 6 bases, with 18 bases between them. Germline CDR1 reads LNHDA; CDR2 reads SQIVND (reference sequence). For the CDR3, the DNA is TGTGCCAGTAACGGACCGGGGAGAAGTTCCGGGGAGCTGTTTTTT. Translated, it gives CASNGPGRSSGELFF.

J is TRBJ1-2 and V is TRBV18, with 7 nucleotides matching TRBD1. Germline CDR1 is KGHSH and CDR2 is LQKENI. Losses at the gene ends were 6 bases for V and 8 bases for J; bases not matched to a gene: 6. This CDR3 is built from 12 residues. CDR3 protein: CASSTGEGGYTF. In DNA, the CDR3 is TGTGCCAGCTCCACAGGGGAAGGAGGCTACACCTTC.

This chain connects TRBV19 to TRBJ1-1, with D unresolved. V was clipped by 4 bases and J by 1 base, with 13 bases between them. This CDR3 is 15 amino acids long. The germline gives CDR1 LNHDA, CDR2 SQIVND (reference sequence). CDR3: CASSREEGRNTEAFF. As DNA, the CDR3 is TGTGCCAGTAGTAGGGAGGAGGGCCGGAACACTGAAGCTTTCTTT.

This chain joins TRBV5-1 and TRBJ1-6; weak D call: TRBD1 (6 bases). Trimming pared 6 bases from V and 7 bases from J, leaving 17 bases between. This CDR3 region has 15 residues. Germline V lookup: CDR1 SGHRS, CDR2 YFSETQ. The CDR3 protein is CASTPGGPGNSPLHF. The CDR3 region has the DNA TGCGCCAGCACCCCGGGGGGCCCGGGCAATTCACCCCTCCACTTT.

This chain links TRBV28 with TRBJ2-3, with 7 bases aligning to TRBD2. Unmatched junction bases numbered 9, after V lost 6 bases and J lost 6 bases. CDR1 and CDR2 (germline): MDHEN, SYDVKM. The CDR3 is 14 residues long. CDR3 sequence: CASRPGHGGDTQYF. CDR3 coding DNA: TGTGCCAGCAGACCGGGGCACGGGGGGGATACGCAGTATTTT.